A selection of T cell receptor beta chains follows, all from one sample in a study of OX40 agonist ivuxolimab in advanced cancers. Sequencing was performed with immunoSEQ multiplex PCR; in TCRdb, only in-frame clones are kept and a portion is missing. The repertoire holds tens of thousands of clones, with about nine tenths as singletons. Sequencing used CD4+ or CD8+ T cells sorted from blood, obtained in a trial of the OX40 agonist ivuxolimab. The receptors were gathered from an adult with an advanced solid tumor such as melanoma, head and neck, liver or kidney cancer. Both conserved end residues are trimmed from each CDR3. Rows give clone size only sometimes, using once, few, many, or a class for an expanded clone.

cdr3_aa | clone_size | v_call
ASSPATGFEKLF | . | TRBV28
ASSLARERVVNIQY | . | TRBV5-4
ASSLRGSNSPLH | . | TRBV7-8
ASSLALAGGDTQY | . | TRBV4-2
ASSLGHSGSYEQY | . | TRBV7-2
ASSEGPSNYGYT | . | TRBV7-2
ASSLAARHSTDTQY | . | TRBV5-1
ASRGGGLYNEQF | . | TRBV6-5
ASSSGLRETQY | . | TRBV7-7
ASSESQGWMF | once | TRBV2
ASSQGSGASTDTQY | few | TRBV4-2
ASSDYNTGELF | . | TRBV10-1
ASSRQGADEQY | . | TRBV6-6
ASSGPRGGSYEQY | . | TRBV25-1
ASSIDRGQHYNEQF | . | TRBV19
ASSQTSEKLF | . | TRBV23-1
ASSPVFRTQY | . | TRBV28
ASSTQGPSEQF | . | TRBV7-3
ASSYGPSGYYEQY | . | TRBV27
ASSLGDTDTQY | . | TRBV5-1
ATRDSGANVLT | . | TRBV10-3
ASSYTPTGADGYT | . | TRBV6-6
ASRWVQGRNEQF | . | TRBV2
ASSLGFFYGYT | . | TRBV7-4
AISESVQESYGYT | . | TRBV10-3
ASSLGVNRGRIETQY | once | TRBV11-2
ASSRRGGQFKTDTQY | once | TRBV28
ASSLFGGSYEQY | . | TRBV28
ASRQGVYEQF | . | TRBV27
ASSLRQTPGDEQF | once | TRBV7-2
ASSPAAGAYNEQF | . | TRBV18